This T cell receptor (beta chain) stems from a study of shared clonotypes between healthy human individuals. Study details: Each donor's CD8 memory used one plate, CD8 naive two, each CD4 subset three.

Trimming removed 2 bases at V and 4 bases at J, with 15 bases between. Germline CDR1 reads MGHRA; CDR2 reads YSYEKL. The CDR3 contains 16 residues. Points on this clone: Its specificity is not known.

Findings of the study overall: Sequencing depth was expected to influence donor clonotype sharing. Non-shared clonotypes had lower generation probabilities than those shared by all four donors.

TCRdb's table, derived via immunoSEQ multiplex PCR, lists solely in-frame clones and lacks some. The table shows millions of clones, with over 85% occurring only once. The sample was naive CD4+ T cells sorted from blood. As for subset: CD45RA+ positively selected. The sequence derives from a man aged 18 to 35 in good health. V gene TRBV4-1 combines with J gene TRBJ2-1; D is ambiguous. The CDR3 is CASSQRPAKSYNEQFF. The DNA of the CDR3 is TGCGCCAGCAGCCAACGGCCGGCGAAAAGTTACAATGAGCAGTTCTTC.